This T cell receptor (beta chain) derives from a study of blood T cell repertoires in COVID-19. Germline V gives CDR1 SGHRS, CDR2 YFSETQ. The CDR3 sequence is 15 residues long. Trimming cost V 7 bases and J 4 bases; bases outside gene matches: 13. Authors' data handling: Researchers report that nucleated cell counts were estimated from reference gene primer amplification. The method was immunoSEQ multiplex PCR; TCRdb's version includes in-frame clones alone and lacks a portion of them. V and J calls and clone size follow that table, whereas D and trimming were derived from the DNA. The data show under 40,000 clones, with about nine tenths seen just once and about 25% held by the top ten.

Source material: peripheral blood. J is TRBJ2-5 and V is TRBV5-1; 7 bases are a match to TRBD2. The origin of this receptor is a woman older than 75 with active or convalescent COVID-19. The CDR3 DNA follows: TGCGCCAGCGGAATGGAGCGGGGTAAGGGAGAGACCCAGTACTTC. Translation gives CASGMERGKGETQYF.